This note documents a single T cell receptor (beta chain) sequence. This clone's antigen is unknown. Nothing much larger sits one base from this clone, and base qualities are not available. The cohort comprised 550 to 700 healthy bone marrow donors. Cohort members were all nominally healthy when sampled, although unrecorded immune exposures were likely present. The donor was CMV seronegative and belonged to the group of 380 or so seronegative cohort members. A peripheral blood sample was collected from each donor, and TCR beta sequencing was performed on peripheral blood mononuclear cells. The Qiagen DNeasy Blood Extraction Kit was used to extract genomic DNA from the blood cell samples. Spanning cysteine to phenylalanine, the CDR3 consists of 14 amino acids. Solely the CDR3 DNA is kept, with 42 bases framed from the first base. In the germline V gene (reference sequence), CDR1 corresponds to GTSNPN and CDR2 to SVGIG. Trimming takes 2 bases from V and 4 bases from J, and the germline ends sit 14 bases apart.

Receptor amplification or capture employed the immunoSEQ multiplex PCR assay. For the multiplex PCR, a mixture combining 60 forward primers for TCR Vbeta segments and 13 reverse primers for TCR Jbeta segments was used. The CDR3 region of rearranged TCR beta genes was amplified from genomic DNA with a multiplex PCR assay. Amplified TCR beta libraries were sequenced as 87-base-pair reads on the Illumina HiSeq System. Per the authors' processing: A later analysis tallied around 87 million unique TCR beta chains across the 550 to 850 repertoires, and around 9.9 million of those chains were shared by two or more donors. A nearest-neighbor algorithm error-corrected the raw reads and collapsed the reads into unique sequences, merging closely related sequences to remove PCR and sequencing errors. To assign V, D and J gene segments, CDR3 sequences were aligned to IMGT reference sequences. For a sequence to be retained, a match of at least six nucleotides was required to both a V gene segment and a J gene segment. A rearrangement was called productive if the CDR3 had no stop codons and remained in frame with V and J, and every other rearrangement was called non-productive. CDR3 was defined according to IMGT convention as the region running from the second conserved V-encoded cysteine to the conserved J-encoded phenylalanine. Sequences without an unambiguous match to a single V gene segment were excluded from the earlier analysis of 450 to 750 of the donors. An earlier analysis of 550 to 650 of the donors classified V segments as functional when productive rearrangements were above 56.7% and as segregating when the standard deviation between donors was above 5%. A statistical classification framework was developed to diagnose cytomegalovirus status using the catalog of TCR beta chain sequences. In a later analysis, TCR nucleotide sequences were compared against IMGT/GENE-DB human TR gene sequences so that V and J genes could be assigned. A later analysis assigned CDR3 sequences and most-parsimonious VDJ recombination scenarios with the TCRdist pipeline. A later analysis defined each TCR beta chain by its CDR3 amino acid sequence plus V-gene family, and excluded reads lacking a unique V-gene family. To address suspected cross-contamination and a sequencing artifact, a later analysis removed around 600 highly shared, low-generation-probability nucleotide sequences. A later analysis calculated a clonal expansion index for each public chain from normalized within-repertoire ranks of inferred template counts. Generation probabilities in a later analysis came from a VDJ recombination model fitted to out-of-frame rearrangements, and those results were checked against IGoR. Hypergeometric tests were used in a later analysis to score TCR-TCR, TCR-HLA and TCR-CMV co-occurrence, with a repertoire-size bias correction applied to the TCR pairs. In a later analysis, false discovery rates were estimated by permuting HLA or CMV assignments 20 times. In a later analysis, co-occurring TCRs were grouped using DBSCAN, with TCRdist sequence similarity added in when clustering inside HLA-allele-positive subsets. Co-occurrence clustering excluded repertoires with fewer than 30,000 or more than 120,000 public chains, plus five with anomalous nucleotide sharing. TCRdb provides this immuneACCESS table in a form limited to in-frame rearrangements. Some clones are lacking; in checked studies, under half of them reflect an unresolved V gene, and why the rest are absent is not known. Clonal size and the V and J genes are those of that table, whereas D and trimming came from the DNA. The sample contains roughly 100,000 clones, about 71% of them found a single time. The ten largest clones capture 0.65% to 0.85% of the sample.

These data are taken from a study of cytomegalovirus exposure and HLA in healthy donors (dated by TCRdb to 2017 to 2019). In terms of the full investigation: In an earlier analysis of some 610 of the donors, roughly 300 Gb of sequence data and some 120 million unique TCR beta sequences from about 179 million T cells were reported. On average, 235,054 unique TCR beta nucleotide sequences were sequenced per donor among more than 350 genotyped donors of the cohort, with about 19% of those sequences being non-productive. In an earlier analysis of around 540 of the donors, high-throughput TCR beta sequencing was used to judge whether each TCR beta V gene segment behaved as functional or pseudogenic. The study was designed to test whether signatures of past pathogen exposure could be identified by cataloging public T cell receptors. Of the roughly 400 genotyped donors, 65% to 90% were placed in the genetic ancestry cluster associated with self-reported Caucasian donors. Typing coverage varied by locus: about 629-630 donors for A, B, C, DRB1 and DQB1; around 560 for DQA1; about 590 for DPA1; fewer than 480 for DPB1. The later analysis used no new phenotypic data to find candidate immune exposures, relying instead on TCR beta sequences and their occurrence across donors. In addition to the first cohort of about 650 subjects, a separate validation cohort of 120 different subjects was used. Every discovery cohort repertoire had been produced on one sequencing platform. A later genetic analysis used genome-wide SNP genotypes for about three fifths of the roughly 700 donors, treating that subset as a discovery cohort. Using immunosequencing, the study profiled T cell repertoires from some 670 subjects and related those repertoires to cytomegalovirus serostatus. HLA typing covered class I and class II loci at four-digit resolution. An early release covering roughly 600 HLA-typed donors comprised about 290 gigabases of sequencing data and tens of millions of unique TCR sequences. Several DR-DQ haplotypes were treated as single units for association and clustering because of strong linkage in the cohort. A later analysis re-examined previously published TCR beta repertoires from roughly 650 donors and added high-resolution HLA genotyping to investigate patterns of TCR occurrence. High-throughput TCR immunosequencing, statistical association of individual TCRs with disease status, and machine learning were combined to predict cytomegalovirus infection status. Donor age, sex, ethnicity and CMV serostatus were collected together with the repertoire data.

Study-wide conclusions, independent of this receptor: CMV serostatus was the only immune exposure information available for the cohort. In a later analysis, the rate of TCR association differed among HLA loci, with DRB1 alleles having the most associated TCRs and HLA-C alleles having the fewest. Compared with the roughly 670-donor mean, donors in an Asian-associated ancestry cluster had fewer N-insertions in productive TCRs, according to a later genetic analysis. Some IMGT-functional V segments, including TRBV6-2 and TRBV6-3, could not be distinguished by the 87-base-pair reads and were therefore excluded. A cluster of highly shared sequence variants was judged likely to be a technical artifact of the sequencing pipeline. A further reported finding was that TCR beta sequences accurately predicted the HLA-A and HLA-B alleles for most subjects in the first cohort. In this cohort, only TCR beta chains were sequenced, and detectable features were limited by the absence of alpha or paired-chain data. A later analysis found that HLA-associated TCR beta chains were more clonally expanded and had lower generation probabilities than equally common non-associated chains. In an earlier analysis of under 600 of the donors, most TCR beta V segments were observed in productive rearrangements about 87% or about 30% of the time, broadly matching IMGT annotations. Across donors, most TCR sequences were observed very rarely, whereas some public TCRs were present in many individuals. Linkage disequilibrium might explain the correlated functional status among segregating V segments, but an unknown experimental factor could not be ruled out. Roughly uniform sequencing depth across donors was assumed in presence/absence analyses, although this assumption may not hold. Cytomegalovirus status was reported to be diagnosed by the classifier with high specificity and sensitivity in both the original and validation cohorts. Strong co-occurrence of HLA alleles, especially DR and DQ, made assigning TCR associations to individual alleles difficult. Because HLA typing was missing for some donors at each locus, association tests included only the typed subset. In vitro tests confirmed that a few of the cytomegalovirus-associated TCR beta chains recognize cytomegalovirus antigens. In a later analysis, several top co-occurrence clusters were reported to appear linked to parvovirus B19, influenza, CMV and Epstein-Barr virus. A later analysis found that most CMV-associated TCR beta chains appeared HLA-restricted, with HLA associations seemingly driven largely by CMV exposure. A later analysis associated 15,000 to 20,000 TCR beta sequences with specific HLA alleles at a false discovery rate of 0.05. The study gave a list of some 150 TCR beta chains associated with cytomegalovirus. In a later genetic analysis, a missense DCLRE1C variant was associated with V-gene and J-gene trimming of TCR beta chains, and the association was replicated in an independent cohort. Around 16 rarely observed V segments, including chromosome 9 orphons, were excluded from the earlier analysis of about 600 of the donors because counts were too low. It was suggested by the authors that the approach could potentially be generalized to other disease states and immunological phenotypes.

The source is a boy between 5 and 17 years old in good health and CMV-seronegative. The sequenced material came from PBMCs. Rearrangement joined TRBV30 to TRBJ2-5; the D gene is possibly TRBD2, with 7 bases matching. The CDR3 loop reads CAWSRGGSGETQYF. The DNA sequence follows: TGTGCCTGGAGTAGGGGGGGGTCTGGAGAGACCCAGTACTTC.